The clone carrying this T cell receptor (beta chain) was seen ten or more times. Its antigen is still unknown. CDR1 and CDR2 (germline): KGHDR, SFDVKD. This CDR3 contains 16 residues. Germline trimming cut 2 bases from V and 4 bases from J; bases unmatched to any gene: 4. TCRdb re-analysed the 5' RACE reads in MiXCR, keeping a single row per CDR3 protein. Here the sample spans roughly 600,000 distinct CDR3 sequences, roughly 18% being singletons. The source of the sample is a study of T-cell memory formation after mild COVID-19. Study-level background: TCR clustering was largely donor specific.

Findings and limits, study-wide: Second-wave clones that peaked on day 37 lacked confirmed SARS-CoV-2 specificity. Of the contracting clones, CD4+ ones lay mainly in CM and EM, and CD8+ ones in EMRA.

Input material: PBMCs or a T cell subset sorted from them (not recorded which). The sequence was collected from an adult woman who had mild COVID-19 (a few samples of this study predate the infection). Cell type and time point are not known. V and J are TRBV24-1 and TRBJ2-1; 10 positions match TRBD2. This CDR3 is CATSDWTSGKYNEQFF. The CDR3 bases are TGTGCCACCAGTGATTGGACTAGCGGAAAATACAATGAGCAGTTCTTC.